The sample holds a few counts of the clone carrying this TCR beta chain. Its antigen is still unknown. The ends were cut back, 0 bases at V and 4 bases at J, with 6 bases in the middle. The CDR3 covers 13 residues. The germline V gene encodes CDR1 MGHRA and CDR2 YSYEKL. These data belong to a study of response to subunit inactivated influenza vaccine. TCRdb re-called the RT-PCR reads with MiXCR, one entry per CDR3 protein. The top ten hold over 8.5% of the sample, which has a few hundred thousand distinct CDR3 sequences, around 15% seen once. Study findings and constraints: Every seasonal influenza vaccination brings in few new T cells, the authors suggested.

The input for sequencing was PBMCs from blood, taken about 13 days after vaccination. V and J are TRBV4-1 and TRBJ2-5; D not resolved. The sequence was collected from a man between 50 and 59 years old who received an inactivated influenza vaccine. This CDR3 reads CASSQEARETQYF. The CDR3, as DNA: TGCGCCAGCAGCCAAGAAGCGAGAGAGACCCAGTACTTC.